This TCR beta chain was obtained from a study of Graves' ophthalmopathy and Graves' hyperthyroidism. Study conclusions and caveats: From stable hyperthyroidism, ophthalmopathy was separated by a 13-signature model with 85% to 90% sensitivity and less than 82% specificity.

The authors amplified TCR beta CDR3 regions, and they did so from RNA transcripts for repertoire sequencing. Scientists carried out first-round RT-PCR using HTBI primers and then a second-round multiplex PCR. Each CDR3 protein gets one entry after TCRdb re-called the multiplex PCR reads with MiXCR. The data contain 600,000 to 700,000 distinct CDR3 sequences, 35% to 45% of them singletons. Patients with other autoimmune diseases, uncontrolled infections, pregnancy or lactation were excluded. Looked up from germline, CDR1 is DFQATT and CDR2 is SNEGSKA (reference sequence). V was pared by 5 bases and J by 4 bases, with 6 bases of the junction left unmatched. The CDR3 totals 13 residues. This clonotype was recorded at least ten times. What it recognizes is unknown.

V usage is TRBV20-1 and J usage is TRBJ2-7, with 9 bases identical to TRBD1. This receptor was identified in an adult man with Graves' ophthalmopathy. The sequenced sample consisted of peripheral blood. The CDR3 reads CSALGQGSYEQYF. The CDR3 nucleotides are TGCAGTGCTCTCGGACAGGGGAGTTACGAGCAGTACTTC.